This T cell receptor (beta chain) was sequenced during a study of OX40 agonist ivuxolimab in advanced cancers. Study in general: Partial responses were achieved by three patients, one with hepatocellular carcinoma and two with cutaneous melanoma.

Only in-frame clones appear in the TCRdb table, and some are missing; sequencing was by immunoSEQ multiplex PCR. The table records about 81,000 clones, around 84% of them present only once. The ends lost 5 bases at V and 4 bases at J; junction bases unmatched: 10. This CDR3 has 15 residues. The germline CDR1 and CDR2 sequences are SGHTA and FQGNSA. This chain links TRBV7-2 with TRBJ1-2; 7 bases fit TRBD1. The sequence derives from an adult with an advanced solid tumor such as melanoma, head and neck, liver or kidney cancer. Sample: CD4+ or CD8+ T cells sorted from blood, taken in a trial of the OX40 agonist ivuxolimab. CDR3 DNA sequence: TGTGCCAGCAGCCTACATCAGACAGGGAGCTATGGCTACACCTTC. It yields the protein CASSLHQTGSYGYTF.